Below, 28 T cell receptor beta chains from the same sample are listed, as sequenced in a study of shared clonotypes between healthy human individuals. The repertoire was sequenced with immunoSEQ multiplex PCR; TCRdb's copy has only in-frame clones and lacks some. The table has under 150,000 clones, about 63% seen once. The sequenced sample was memory CD8+ T cells sorted from blood. Subset indicated: CD45RO+ cells pooled with CCR7-negative TemRA cells. The receptors stem from a woman aged 25 to 45 in good health.

This clone was seen a single time. V usage is TRBV20-1 and J usage is TRBJ1-1; D is perhaps TRBD1 (6 bases). CDR3 size: 10 residues. Trimming removed 3 bases from V and 11 bases from J, with 10 bases in between. CDR1 is DFQATT and CDR2 is SNEGSKA in the germline V gene (reference sequence). CDR3 amino acids: CSAREGVAFF. CDR3 in DNA: TGCAGTGCTAGGGAGGGGGTTGCTTTCTTT.

This chain's CDR3 is CASSLDTGISGNTIYF. CDR3 DNA: TGTGCCAGCAGCCTAGATACAGGGATCTCTGGAAACACCATATATTTT. The J gene is TRBJ1-3, the V gene TRBV7-8; D is possibly TRBD1 (6 bases). Germline V CDR1 and CDR2: SGHVS, FQNEAQ. V was clipped by 5 bases and J by 0 bases, with 14 bases between them. The CDR3 runs 16 residues.

This clone was seen ten or more times. This rearrangement joins TRBV6-1 to TRBJ1-2; D unclear. The V end lost 7 bases, the J end lost 4 bases, and 13 bases lay between the germline ends. The CDR3 totals 13 residues. Per germline, CDR1 MNHNS and CDR2 SASEGT. CDR3 protein: CASNREAVYGYTF. CDR3 sequence (DNA): TGTGCCAGCAATCGCGAAGCCGTCTATGGCTACACCTTC.

This clone was found a few times. This specimen includes other DNA sequences encoding the same CDR3. The V and J genes are TRBV4-1 and TRBJ1-1; D is undetermined. Trimming removed 0 bases from V and 4 bases from J, with 9 bases in between. Per germline, CDR1 MGHRA and CDR2 YSYEKL. This CDR3 has 14 residues. CDR3 sequence: CASSQEHGGTEAFF. In DNA, the CDR3 is TGCGCCAGCAGCCAAGAACATGGAGGCACTGAAGCTTTCTTT.

This clone was counted only a few times. This sequence joins TRBV27 and TRBJ1-5; the D gene is possibly TRBD1 (5 bases). V lost 3 bases and J 3 bases, leaving 9 bases between the germline ends. The CDR3 contains 14 residues. Germline values: CDR1 MNHEY, CDR2 SMNVEV (reference sequence). This chain's CDR3 is CASSFLGPNQPQHF. As DNA, the CDR3 is TGTGCCAGCAGTTTTTTGGGACCCAATCAGCCCCAGCATTTT.

This clone was observed a single time. This chain connects TRBV7-9 to TRBJ2-7; 8 bases map to TRBD2. This CDR3 has 17 amino acids. Germline V gene sequence: CDR1 SEHNR, CDR2 FQNEAQ (reference sequence). Unmatched junction bases numbered 14, after V lost 5 bases and J lost 2 bases. The CDR3 loop is CASSRTGRGRPTYEQYF. The CDR3 DNA follows: TGTGCCAGCAGCAGGACTGGTCGCGGGAGGCCCACCTACGAGCAGTACTTC.

This clone has at least ten counts. V and J are TRBV9 and TRBJ2-1; D not resolved. V gave up 0 bases and J gave up 8 bases, with 12 bases separating them. The CDR3 runs to 14 residues. Germline CDR1 and CDR2: SGDLS and YYNGEE. The CDR3 DNA is TGTGCCAGCAGCGTAGTCTCCGGCGGCGATGAGCAGTTCTTC. It translates to CASSVVSGGDEQFF. The variable domain in full, with the rest retrieved from reference TRBV9 and TRBJ2-1, is DSGVTQTPKHLITATGQRVTLRCSPRSGDLSVYWYQQSLDQGLQFLIQYYNGEERAKGNILERFSAQQFPDLHSELNLSSLELGDSALYFCASSVVSGGDEQFFGPGTRLTVL.

This chain uses TRBV11-2 with TRBJ2-6, with 10 bases aligning to TRBD2. Germline CDR1 is SGHAT and CDR2 is FQNNGV. The CDR3 spans 18 residues. V was clipped by 7 bases and J by 2 bases; unmatched bases: 11. The CDR3 reads CASNEAGGRRAGANVLTF. For the CDR3, the DNA is TGTGCCAGCAACGAAGCGGGGGGGCGCAGGGCTGGGGCCAACGTCCTGACTTTC. Using reference TRBV11-2 and TRBJ2-6 for the parts outside the CDR3, the full variable domain is EAGVAQSPRYKIIEKRQSVAFWCNPISGHATLYWYQQILGQGPKLLIQFQNNGVVDDSQLPKDRFSAERLKGVDSTLKIQPAKLEDSAVYLCASNEAGGRRAGANVLTFGAGSRLTVL.

This chain joins TRBV14 and TRBJ2-2, with D possibly TRBD1 on 6 matching bases. This CDR3 is 13 amino acids long. Germline assignment: CDR1 SGHDN and CDR2 FVKESK. The V gene lost 10 bases and the J gene lost 7 bases, with 16 bases spanning the gap. CDR3 DNA sequence: TGTGCCACCCAGGGGCCAGGGTTCGGGGAGCTGTTTTTT. As protein: CATQGPGFGELFF.

This clone was seen a handful of times. J is TRBJ1-6 and V is TRBV15; 7 bases map to TRBD1. V lost 0 bases, J lost 9 bases, and 8 bases stayed unmatched. This CDR3 comprises 16 residues. Germline V gene lookup returns CDR1 LNHNV and CDR2 YYDKDF (reference sequence). Here the CDR3 DNA reads TGTGCCACCAGCAGAGATGTAGGGGACAGCCCTTCACCCCTCCACTTT. Translating gives CATSRDVGDSPSPLHF.

The J gene is TRBJ2-7, the V gene TRBV5-4; D tentatively reads TRBD1 or TRBD2 (6 bases each). The V and J ends lost 4 bases and 5 bases respectively, with 10 bases between them. Germline-derived CDR1 and CDR2 are SGHNT and YYREEE (reference sequence). The CDR3 consists of 12 residues. The CDR3 protein is CASSEGGHEQYF. The CDR3 coding sequence is TGTGCCAGCAGCGAAGGGGGGCACGAGCAGTACTTC.

The V gene is TRBV5-6, the J gene TRBJ1-3; no clear D gene. Deletions cut 0 bases from V and 2 bases from J, with 18 bases between. Germline lookup yields CDR1 SGHDT and CDR2 YYEEEE. The CDR3 runs 18 residues. This chain's CDR3 is CASSLAGFFTVPGNTIYF. CDR3 DNA sequence: TGTGCCAGCAGCTTGGCCGGATTTTTTACAGTTCCTGGAAACACCATATATTTT.

This clone was seen at least ten times. The chain combines TRBV28 with TRBJ2-2; no reliable D call. The CDR3 consists of 11 residues. Trimming shortened V by 6 bases and J by 3 bases, and 2 bases separated the two germline ends. Germline loops: CDR1 MDHEN, CDR2 SYDVKM. CDR3 protein: CASSYTGELFF. As DNA, the CDR3 is TGTGCCAGCAGCTACACCGGGGAGCTGTTTTTT.

The chain carries TRBV7-9 and TRBJ1-3, with D perhaps TRBD1 (5 bases). Germline V gene data show CDR1 as SEHNR and CDR2 as FQNEAQ (reference sequence). Trimming pared 0 bases from V and 7 bases from J, leaving 16 bases between. CDR3 length: 16 residues. CDR3 protein: CASSLALMGHRNTIYF. The CDR3 DNA reads TGTGCCAGCAGCTTAGCGCTAATGGGGCATCGCAACACCATATATTTT.

The chain links TRBV7-8 to TRBJ2-1; TRBD2 matches at 9 bases. From germline, CDR1 is SGHVS and CDR2 FQNEAQ. The J segment lost 0 bases and the V segment lost 5 bases, leaving 14 bases of the junction unmatched. This CDR3 is 19 amino acids long. The DNA of the CDR3 is TGTGCCAGCAGCCGAGGGACTAGCACAGAATCTAGCTCCTACAATGAGCAGTTCTTC. Amino acids: CASSRGTSTESSSYNEQFF.

The chain couples TRBV4-1 to TRBJ1-2, with D unclear. CDR3 length equals 12 residues. CDR1 MGHRA and CDR2 YSYEKL come from the germline V gene. Trimming shortened V by 6 bases and J by 4 bases, and 9 bases separated the two germline ends. The CDR3 DNA is TGCGCCAGCAGAGATGGGCTCTATGGCTACACCTTC. Protein product: CASRDGLYGYTF.

A few counts support this clone. A read error likely explains this, since a far larger clone differs by one base. The rearrangement links TRBV10-3 to TRBJ2-1; 9 bases match TRBD2. The germline V gene encodes CDR1 ENHRY and CDR2 SYGVKD. This CDR3 has 17 amino acids. V gave up 0 bases and J gave up 3 bases; unmatched junction bases: 6. Here the CDR3 reads CAISESMASGDYNEQFF. The CDR3 DNA reads as TGTGCCATCAGTGAGTCGATGGCTAGCGGGGACTACAATGAGCAGTTCTTC.

This chain links TRBV11-2 with TRBJ2-1; 7 nucleotides agree with TRBD2. This CDR3 is 17 amino acids long. Trimming removed 3 bases from V and 4 bases from J; junction bases left unmatched: 12. The V gene's germline CDR1 is SGHAT and CDR2 FQNNGV. DNA of the CDR3: TGTGCCAGCAGCTTGTCTAGCGGCTACTCCCCTTACAATGAGCAGTTCTTC. Translated, it gives CASSLSSGYSPYNEQFF.

The chain joins TRBV29-1 to TRBJ1-2, with D possibly being TRBD1 (5 bases). Germline V gene data show CDR1 as SQVTM and CDR2 as ANQGSEA. The CDR3 is made up of 16 amino acids. V lost 4 bases, J lost 4 bases, and 22 bases lay in between. This CDR3 is CSVGRMAGPIAYGYTF. The CDR3 DNA reads as TGCAGCGTTGGACGGATGGCGGGGCCTATCGCCTATGGCTACACCTTC.

DNA for the CDR3: TGCGCCAGCAGAGGGGGTCCCCCCTACGAGCAGTACTTC. It is translated as CASRGGPPYEQYF. The V call is TRBV4-1, the J call TRBJ2-7; perhaps TRBD1 as D (6 bases). Germline V gene sequence: CDR1 MGHRA, CDR2 YSYEKL. The CDR3 runs to 13 residues. Trimming removed 6 bases from V and 2 bases from J, with 11 bases in between.

The V call is TRBV6-6, the J call TRBJ1-1, with D perhaps TRBD1 (5 bases). CDR1 MNHNY and CDR2 SVGAGI come from the germline V gene (reference sequence). V was shortened by 0 bases and J by 5 bases, with 10 bases between the two germline ends. The length of the CDR3 is 14 residues. The chain's CDR3 is CASSYSGGGTEAFF. The CDR3 bases are TGTGCCAGCAGTTACTCCGGGGGAGGGACTGAAGCTTTCTTT.

This chain joins TRBV4-1 and TRBJ2-5; D gene uncertain. The germline V and J ends were trimmed by 0 bases and 3 bases, with 5 bases remaining between them. The CDR3 is made up of 13 amino acids. Germline V gene sequence: CDR1 MGHRA, CDR2 YSYEKL. CDR3 coding DNA: TGCGCCAGCAGCCAAGATGGGGAAGAGACCCAGTACTTC. Its translation: CASSQDGEETQYF.

The chain links TRBV21-1 to TRBJ2-2; no check of the table's D call, TRBD1, against the DNA was made. TRBV21-1 is a pseudogene segment. There are 17 residues in the CDR3. DNA for the CDR3: TGTGCCAGCAGCTCCCGGACAGGGGGCGCTGGCACCGGGGAGCTGTTTTTT. This translates into CASSSRTGGAGTGELFF.

The chain combines TRBV11-2 with TRBJ2-7; possibly TRBD1 for D (6 bases). V was shortened by 8 bases and J by 2 bases, with 19 bases between the two germline ends. The germline gives CDR1 SGHAT, CDR2 FQNNGV. The CDR3 totals 15 residues. In nucleotides, the CDR3 is TGTGCCAGCCGCTCCATGCCGGGACAAGCCTACGAGCAGTACTTC. Amino acids: CASRSMPGQAYEQYF. The variable domain in full, completed from reference TRBV11-2 and TRBJ2-7, reads EAGVAQSPRYKIIEKRQSVAFWCNPISGHATLYWYQQILGQGPKLLIQFQNNGVVDDSQLPKDRFSAERLKGVDSTLKIQPAKLEDSAVYLCASRSMPGQAYEQYFGPGTRLTVT.

The rearrangement uses TRBV5-1 and TRBJ2-2, with unresolved D. V lost 7 bases to trimming and J lost 0 bases, with 10 bases between them. The germline V gene has CDR1 SGHRS and CDR2 YFSETQ. The CDR3 is made up of 14 amino acids. The CDR3 region has the DNA TGCGCCAGCTCCAGCGCGTCGAACACCGGGGAGCTGTTTTTT. Translated: CASSSASNTGELFF.

The chain joins TRBV7-6 to TRBJ2-5, with 13 bases aligning to TRBD2. The J call may be wrong; the DNA end is better matched by TRBJ2-7. Germline V gives CDR1 SGHVS, CDR2 FNYEAQ. There are 15 residues in the CDR3. The CDR3 reads CASGPGTSGVNEQYF. In DNA form, the CDR3 reads TGTGCCAGCGGGCCCGGGACTAGCGGGGTCAACGAGCAGTACTTC.

Comments on this clone: The sample contains more than one DNA sequence encoding this CDR3. V gene TRBV10-3 combines with J gene TRBJ1-1; TRBD1 might be the D (5 bases). V was pared by 0 bases and J by 0 bases, with 8 bases between. The length of the CDR3 is 15 residues. Germline CDR1 is ENHRY and CDR2 is SYGVKD. The CDR3 sequence is CAISESQDLNTEAFF. The CDR3 bases are TGTGCCATCAGTGAGTCACAGGACTTGAACACTGAAGCTTTCTTT.

The chain is built from TRBV27 and TRBJ2-7; 14 bases fit TRBD2. The CDR3 covers 17 residues. V lost 5 bases to trimming and J lost 5 bases; unmatched junction nucleotides: 11. The germline V gene encodes CDR1 MNHEY and CDR2 SMNVEV (reference sequence). The CDR3 coding sequence is TGTGCCAGCAGTCCGGGACTAGCGGGAGTATGGTCGAACGAGCAGTACTTC. This encodes CASSPGLAGVWSNEQYF.